Each of the 12 T cell receptor beta chains below was sequenced from the same sample in a study of blood T cells in healthy people across ages. Using a J-beta primer mix together with a sample-barcoded 5' primer, a second PCR was run for 7 to 11 cycles. TCRdb processed the 5' RACE reads anew with MiXCR; each CDR3 protein has one entry. The sample holds approximately 810,000 distinct CDR3 sequences, about 30% seen once. The sample was blood. The receptors were gathered from a woman older than 75 in good health.

The genes are TRBV2 and TRBJ2-1, with D tentatively TRBD2 (6 bases). The germline V gene has CDR1 SNHLY and CDR2 FYNNEI. Trimming removed 8 bases at V and 9 bases at J, with 14 bases between. CDR3 length: 12 amino acids. The CDR3 protein is CASFHRRAEQFF. The CDR3 nucleotides are TGTGCCAGCTTTCACCGGAGGGCTGAGCAGTTCTTC. Looking up the rest from reference TRBV2 and TRBJ2-1 gives the full variable domain: EPEVTQTPSHQVTQMGQEVILRCVPISNHLYFYWYRQILGQKVEFLVSFYNNEISEKSEIFDDQFSVERPDGSNFTLKIRSTKLEDSAMYFCASFHRRAEQFFGPGTRLTVL.

Notes on this clonotype: One end of the junction fails to match germline, which may point to a read error. The rearrangement joins TRBV30 to TRBJ1-2; D gene uncertain. Germline V gives CDR1 GTSNPN, CDR2 SVGIG (reference sequence). This CDR3 has 13 amino acids. CDR3 nucleotides: TGTGCCTGGAGTGGGGGAGATAACTATGGCTACACCTTT. The encoded protein is CAWSGGDNYGYTF.

This clonotype showed up many times. This chain uses TRBV6-6 with TRBJ1-5; TRBD1 matches at 9 bases. Germline trimming cut 7 bases from V and 2 bases from J; bases unmatched to any gene: 6. This CDR3 is built from 15 residues. CDR1 and CDR2 (germline): MNHNY, SVGAGI (reference sequence). CDR3 amino acids: CASNPGQGRNQPQHF. The CDR3 DNA reads as TGTGCCAGCAACCCGGGACAGGGACGCAATCAGCCCCAGCATTTT.

About this clonotype: A read error is possible here, since a much larger clone lies one base away. The chain uses TRBV9 and TRBJ2-4; the D is unclear. The assigned J gene may be wrong: the sequence end matches TRBJ2-7 better. CDR3 size: 15 residues. Germline values: CDR1 SGDLS, CDR2 YYNGEE. This CDR3 is CASSVDVPNSYEQYF. The CDR3 DNA reads as TGTGCCAGCAGCGTAGATGTGCCGAACTCCTACGAGCAGTACTTC.

This clonotype has a count of ten or more. V is TRBV7-8 and J is TRBJ2-1; TRBD2 is a possible D gene (7 bases). The V and J ends lost 3 bases and 0 bases respectively, with 18 bases between them. Germline V gene sequence: CDR1 SGHVS, CDR2 FQNEAQ. The CDR3 covers 18 residues. CDR3 in amino acids: CASSFSRGGGLSYNEQFF. The DNA for the CDR3 is TGTGCCAGCAGCTTTTCGAGGGGGGGGGGCCTCTCCTACAATGAGCAGTTCTTC. Based on the CDR3 plus reference TRBV7-8 and TRBJ2-1, the full variable domain is GAGVSQSPRYKVAKRGQDVALRCDPISGHVSLFWYQQALGQGPEFLTYFQNEAQLDKSGLPSDRFFAERPEGSVSTLKIQRTQQEDSAVYLCASSFSRGGGLSYNEQFFGPGTRLTVL.

This clonotype has ten or more counts. CDR3 protein: CASSSGQSAGELFF. CDR3 nucleotides: TGTGCCAGCAGCTCGGGACAGAGCGCCGGGGAGCTGTTTTTT. This chain joins TRBV5-4 and TRBJ2-2; 7 positions match TRBD1. This CDR3 region has 14 residues. Trimming removed 3 bases from V and 6 bases from J; junction bases left unmatched: 5. The V gene's germline CDR1 is SGHNT and CDR2 YYREEE (reference sequence). Full variable domain (missing parts from reference TRBV5-4 and TRBJ2-2): ETGVTQSPTHLIKTRGQQVTLRCSSQSGHNTVSWYQQALGQGPQFIFQYYREEENGRGNFPPRFSGLQFPNYSSELNVNALELDDSALYLCASSSGQSAGELFFGEGSRLTVL.

This clonotype was seen many times. The rearrangement uses TRBV6-2 or TRBV6-3 and TRBJ1-2; 8 nucleotides line up with TRBD1. The germline V gene encodes CDR1 MNHEY and CDR2 SVGEGT. The CDR3 spans 14 residues. V shed 6 bases, J shed 4 bases, and the junction held 7 bases outside the gene matches. The CDR3 DNA reads TGTGCCAGCAGACGAGCGGACAGGGTCTATGGCTACACCTTC. Amino acids: CASRRADRVYGYTF.

The rearrangement links TRBV6-2 or TRBV6-3 to TRBJ2-1; D gene ambiguous. CDR1 is MNHEY, CDR2 SVGEGT, per germline. V shed 7 bases and J shed 0 bases, with 10 bases lying between them. The CDR3 sequence is 14 residues long. CDR3 sequence: CASKELSSYNEQFF. CDR3 bases: TGTGCCAGCAAGGAACTTTCCTCCTACAATGAGCAGTTCTTC.

This rearrangement joins TRBV10-3 to TRBJ2-5; a possible D gene is TRBD1 (5 bases). V lost 4 bases and J lost 5, with 11 bases in between. Looked up from germline, CDR1 is ENHRY and CDR2 is SYGVKD. This CDR3 contains 13 residues. CDR3 protein: CAISVPQEETQYF. CDR3 nucleotide sequence: TGTGCCATCAGTGTCCCACAGGAGGAGACCCAGTACTTC.

The J gene is TRBJ2-5, the V gene TRBV7-9; D possibly corresponds to TRBD2 (6 bases). The J call could be wrong; TRBJ2-1 is a better fit for the DNA end. Germline V CDR1 and CDR2: SEHNR, FQNEAQ (reference sequence). CDR3 size: 17 residues. CDR3: CASSLGERGGSQETQFF. For the CDR3, the DNA is TGTGCCAGCAGCTTAGGAGAACGGGGAGGCAGCCAAGAGACCCAGTTCTTC.

This clonotype was observed a handful of times. The chain joins TRBV6-5 to TRBJ1-4; possible D gene TRBD1, 6 bases. Germline loops: CDR1 MNHEY, CDR2 SVGAGI. V gave up 0 bases and J gave up 3 bases, with 14 bases separating them. The CDR3 extends over 17 amino acids. CDR3 sequence: CASSYSLTGRSNEKLFF. The CDR3 DNA follows: TGTGCCAGCAGTTACTCGTTGACAGGACGGTCTAATGAAAAACTGTTTTTT.

This clonotype was seen a handful of times. This sequence may be a read error, since a much larger clone differs from it by one base. V and J are TRBV7-2 and TRBJ2-7; D perhaps matches TRBD2 (6 bases). Looked up from germline, CDR1 is SGHTA and CDR2 is FQGNSA. The CDR3 totals 15 residues. The V and J ends lost 5 bases and 3 bases respectively, with 17 bases between them. CDR3 loop: CASSHRLAHGYEQYF. The CDR3 nucleotides are TGTGCCAGCAGCCATCGCCTAGCGCATGGCTACGAGCAGTACTTC.